This entry concerns a single T cell receptor (beta chain). At least ten counts were recorded for this clonotype. Its antigen target is currently unknown. There are no base qualities to consult, and no much larger clone falls within one base. CDR1 and CDR2, looked up from the germline V gene, are SGHRS and YFSETQ. Measured from the cysteine to the phenylalanine, the CDR3 is 19 residues long. Solely the CDR3 DNA is kept, with 57 bases framed from the first base. For this chain, trimming is 0 bases at the V end and 0 bases at the J end, and the number of junction bases without a gene match is 6. The data were taken from a study of T-cell reconstitution after alpha-beta-depleted transplantation in children (dated by TCRdb to 2015 to 2016). Regarding the complete study: The study quantitatively tracked T-cell immune reconstitution after TCRalphabeta/CD19-depleted allogeneic hematopoietic cell transplantation in children using TCR repertoire profiling.

The method was PCR. These reads were obtained on an Illumina HiSeq 2500. To normalize quantification of the TCRbeta repertoire, the TCR libraries were built with molecular barcoding that relied on unique molecular identifiers. TCRdb took the public reads, trimmed them with fastp at Q25, ran MiXCR for clone calling and kept in-frame beta chains. Each record represents a unique CDR3 protein, reported with the most common genes and DNA among its rows. The sample table records 60,000 to 80,000 distinct CDR3 sequences; about 6.7% of these occur just once. The top ten hold approximately 2.4% of the sample.

The rearranged segments are TRBV5-1 and TRBJ2-3, and 14 junctional nucleotides match TRBD2. This sequence was found in a human donor who donated a stem cell graft to a child with acute lymphoblastic leukemia. The source material was PBMCs from the stem cell graft donor, sampled from the stem cell graft. The CDR3 protein is CASSLGLAGGPISTDTQYF. The DNA sequence is as follows: TGCGCCAGCAGCTTGGGACTAGCGGGGGGGCCCATAAGCACAGATACGCAGTATTTT. The CDR3 plus the reference TRBV5-1 and TRBJ2-3 genes for the other parts give the full variable domain: KAGVTQTPRYLIKTRGQQVTLSCSPISGHRSVSWYQQTPGQGLQFLFEYFSETQRNKGNFPGRFSGRQFSNSRSEMNVSTLELGDSALYLCASSLGLAGGPISTDTQYFGPGTRLTVL.